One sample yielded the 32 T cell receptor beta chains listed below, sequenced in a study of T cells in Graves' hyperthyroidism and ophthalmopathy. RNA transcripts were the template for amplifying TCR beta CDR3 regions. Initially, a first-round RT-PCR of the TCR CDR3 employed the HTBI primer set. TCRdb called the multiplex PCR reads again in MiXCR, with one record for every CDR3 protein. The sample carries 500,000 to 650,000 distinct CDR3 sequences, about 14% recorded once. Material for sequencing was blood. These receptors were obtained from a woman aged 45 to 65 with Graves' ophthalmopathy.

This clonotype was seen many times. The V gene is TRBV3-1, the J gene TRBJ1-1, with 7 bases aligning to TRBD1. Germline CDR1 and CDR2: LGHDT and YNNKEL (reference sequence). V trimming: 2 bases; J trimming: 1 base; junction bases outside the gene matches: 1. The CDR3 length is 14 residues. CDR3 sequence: CASSQRTGNTEAFF. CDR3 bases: TGTGCCAGCAGCCAAAGGACAGGGAACACTGAAGCTTTCTTT.

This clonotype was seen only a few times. The CDR3 loop is CAISEGLASNEQFF. CDR3 DNA sequence: TGTGCCATCAGTGAAGGGCTAGCCTCGAATGAGCAGTTCTTC. The chain has TRBV10-3 and TRBJ2-1, with D possibly being TRBD2 (5 bases). CDR1 and CDR2 (germline): ENHRY, SYGVKD. V gave up 3 bases and J gave up 7 bases, with 13 bases separating them. The CDR3 is 14 residues long.

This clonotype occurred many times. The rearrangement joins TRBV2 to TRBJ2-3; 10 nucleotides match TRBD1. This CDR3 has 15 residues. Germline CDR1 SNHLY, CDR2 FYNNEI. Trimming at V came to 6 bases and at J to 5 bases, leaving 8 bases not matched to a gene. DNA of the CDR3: TGTGCCAGCAGGAGACAGGGGGCTGTTCGAGATACGCAGTATTTT. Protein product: CASRRQGAVRDTQYF.

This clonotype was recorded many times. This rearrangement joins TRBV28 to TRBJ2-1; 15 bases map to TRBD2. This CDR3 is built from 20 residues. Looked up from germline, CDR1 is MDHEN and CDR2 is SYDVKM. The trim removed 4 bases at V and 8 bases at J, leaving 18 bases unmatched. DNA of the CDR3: TGTGCCAGCAGTTGGCGTCCGGGACTAGCGGGAGGAATCGGGGGCGATGAGCAGTTCTTC. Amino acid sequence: CASSWRPGLAGGIGGDEQFF.

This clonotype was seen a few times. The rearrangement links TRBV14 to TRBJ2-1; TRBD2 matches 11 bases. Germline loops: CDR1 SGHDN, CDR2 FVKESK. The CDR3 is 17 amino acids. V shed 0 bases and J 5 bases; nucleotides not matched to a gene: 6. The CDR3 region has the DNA TGTGCCAGCAGCCAAGACGTCATAGCGGGAGGGAACAATGAGCAGTTCTTC. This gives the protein CASSQDVIAGGNNEQFF.

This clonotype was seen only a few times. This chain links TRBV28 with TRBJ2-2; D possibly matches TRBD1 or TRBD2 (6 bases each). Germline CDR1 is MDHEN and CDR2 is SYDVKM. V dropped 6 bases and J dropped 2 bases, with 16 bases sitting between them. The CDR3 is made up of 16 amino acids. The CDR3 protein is CASRPGGTTNTGELFF. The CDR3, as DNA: TGTGCCAGCAGGCCTGGGGGGACAACTAACACCGGGGAGCTGTTTTTT.

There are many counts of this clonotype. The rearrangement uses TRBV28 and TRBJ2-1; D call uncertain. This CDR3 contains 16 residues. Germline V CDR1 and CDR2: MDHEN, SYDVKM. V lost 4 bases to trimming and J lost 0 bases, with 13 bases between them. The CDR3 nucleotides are TGTGCCAGCAGTTACATTGGCGGAACCTCCTACAATGAGCAGTTCTTC. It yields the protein CASSYIGGTSYNEQFF.

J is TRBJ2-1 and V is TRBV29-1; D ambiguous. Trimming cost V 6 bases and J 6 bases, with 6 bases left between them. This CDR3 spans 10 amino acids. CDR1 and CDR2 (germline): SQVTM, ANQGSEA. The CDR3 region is CSVRLNEQFF. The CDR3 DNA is TGCAGCGTCCGCCTCAATGAGCAGTTCTTC.

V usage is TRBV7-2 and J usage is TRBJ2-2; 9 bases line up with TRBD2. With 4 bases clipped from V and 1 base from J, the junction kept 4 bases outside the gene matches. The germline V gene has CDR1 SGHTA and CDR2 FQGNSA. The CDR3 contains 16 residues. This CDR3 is CASSSPTSGNTGELFF. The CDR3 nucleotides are TGTGCCAGCAGCTCGCCGACTAGCGGGAACACCGGGGAGCTGTTTTTT.

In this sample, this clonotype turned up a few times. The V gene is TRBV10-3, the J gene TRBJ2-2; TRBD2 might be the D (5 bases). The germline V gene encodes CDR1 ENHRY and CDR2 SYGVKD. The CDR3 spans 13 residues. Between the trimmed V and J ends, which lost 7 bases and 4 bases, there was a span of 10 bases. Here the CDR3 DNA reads TGTGCCATCAAGAGGGCGGCCACCGGGGAGCTGTTTTTT. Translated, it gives CAIKRAATGELFF.

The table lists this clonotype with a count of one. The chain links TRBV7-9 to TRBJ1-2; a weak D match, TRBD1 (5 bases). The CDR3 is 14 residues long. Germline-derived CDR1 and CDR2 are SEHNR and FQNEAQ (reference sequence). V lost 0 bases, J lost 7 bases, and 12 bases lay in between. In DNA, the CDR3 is TGTGCCAGCAGCTTAGCGTACCGGGACGCTGGCTACACCTTC. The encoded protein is CASSLAYRDAGYTF.

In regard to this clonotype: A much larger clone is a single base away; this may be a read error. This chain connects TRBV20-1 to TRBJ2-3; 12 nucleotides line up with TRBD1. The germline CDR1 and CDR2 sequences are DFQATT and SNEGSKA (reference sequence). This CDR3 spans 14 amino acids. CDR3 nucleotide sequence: TGCAGTGCCCCCGGGACAGGGGGCTTAGATTCGCAGTATTTT. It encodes CSAPGTGGLDSQYF.

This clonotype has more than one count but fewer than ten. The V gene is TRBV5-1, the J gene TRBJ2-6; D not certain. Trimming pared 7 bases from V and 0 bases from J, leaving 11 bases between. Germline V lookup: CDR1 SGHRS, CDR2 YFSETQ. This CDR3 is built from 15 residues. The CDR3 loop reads CASSLILSGANVLTF. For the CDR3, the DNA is TGCGCCAGCTCGCTTATCCTCTCTGGGGCCAACGTCCTGACTTTC.

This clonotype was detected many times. The CDR3 DNA is TGTGCCAGCAGTCGACAGGGGGTATATTCTGGCTACACCTTC. It codes for CASSRQGVYSGYTF. The chain recombines TRBV28 with TRBJ1-2; TRBD1 matches 9 bases. CDR3 size: 14 residues. V gave up 5 bases and J gave up 7 bases; unmatched junction bases: 8. Germline V lookup: CDR1 MDHEN, CDR2 SYDVKM.

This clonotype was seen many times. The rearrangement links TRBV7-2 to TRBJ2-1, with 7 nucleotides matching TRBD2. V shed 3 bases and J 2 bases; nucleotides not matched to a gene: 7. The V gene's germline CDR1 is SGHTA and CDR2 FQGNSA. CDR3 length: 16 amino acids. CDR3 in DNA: TGTGCCAGCAGCTTCGGCGGGAGCATGGCCTACAATGAGCAGTTCTTC. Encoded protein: CASSFGGSMAYNEQFF.

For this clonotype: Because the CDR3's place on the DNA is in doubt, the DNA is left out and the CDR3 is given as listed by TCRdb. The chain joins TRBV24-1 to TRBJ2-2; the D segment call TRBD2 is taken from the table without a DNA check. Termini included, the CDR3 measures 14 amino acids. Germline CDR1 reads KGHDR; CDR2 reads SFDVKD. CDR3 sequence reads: CATSSSGGAGELFF.

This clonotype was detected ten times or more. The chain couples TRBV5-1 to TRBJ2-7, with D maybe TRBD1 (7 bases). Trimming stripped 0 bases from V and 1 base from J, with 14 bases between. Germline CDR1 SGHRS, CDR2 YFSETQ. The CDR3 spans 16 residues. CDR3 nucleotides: TGCGCCAGCAGCTTGGCCGGAGGGGGACAGTCCTACGAGCAGTACTTC. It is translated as CASSLAGGGQSYEQYF.

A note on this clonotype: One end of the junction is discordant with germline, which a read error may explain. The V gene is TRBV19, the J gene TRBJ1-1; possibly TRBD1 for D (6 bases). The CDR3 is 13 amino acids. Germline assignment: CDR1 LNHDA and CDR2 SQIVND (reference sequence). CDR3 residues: CASGIDRSTEAFF. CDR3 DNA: TGTGCCAGTGGTATAGACAGGTCCACTGAAGCTTTCTTT.

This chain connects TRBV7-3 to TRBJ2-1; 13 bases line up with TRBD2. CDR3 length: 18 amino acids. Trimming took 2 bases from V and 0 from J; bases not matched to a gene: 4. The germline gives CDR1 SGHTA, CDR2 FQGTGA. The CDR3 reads CASSLWGTSGDSYNEQFF. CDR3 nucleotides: TGTGCCAGCAGCTTATGGGGGACTAGCGGGGACTCCTACAATGAGCAGTTCTTC.

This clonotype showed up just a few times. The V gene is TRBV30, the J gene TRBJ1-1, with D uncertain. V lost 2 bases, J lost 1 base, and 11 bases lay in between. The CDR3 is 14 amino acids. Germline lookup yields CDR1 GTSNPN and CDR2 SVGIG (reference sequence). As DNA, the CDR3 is TGTGCCTGGAGTCTGGGTTGGGCGAACACTGAAGCTTTCTTT. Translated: CAWSLGWANTEAFF.

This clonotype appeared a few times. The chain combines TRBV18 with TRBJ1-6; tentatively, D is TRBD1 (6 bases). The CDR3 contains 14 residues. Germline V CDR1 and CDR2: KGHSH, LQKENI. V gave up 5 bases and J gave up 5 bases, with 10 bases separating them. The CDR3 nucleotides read TGTGCCAGCTCAACCCGGACAGATAATTCACCCCTCCACTTT. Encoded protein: CASSTRTDNSPLHF.

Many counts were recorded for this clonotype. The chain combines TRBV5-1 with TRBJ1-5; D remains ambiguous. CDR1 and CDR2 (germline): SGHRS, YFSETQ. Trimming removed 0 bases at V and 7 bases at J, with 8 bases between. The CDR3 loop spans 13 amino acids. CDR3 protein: CASSLGTEQPQHF. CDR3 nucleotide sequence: TGCGCCAGCAGCTTGGGAACGGAACAGCCCCAGCATTTT.

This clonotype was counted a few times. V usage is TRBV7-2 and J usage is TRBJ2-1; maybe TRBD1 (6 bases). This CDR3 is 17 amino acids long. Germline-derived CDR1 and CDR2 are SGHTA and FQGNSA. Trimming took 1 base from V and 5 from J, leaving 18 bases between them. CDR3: CASSLVVGRGSHNEQFF. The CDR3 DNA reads TGTGCCAGCAGCTTAGTGGTGGGCAGGGGAAGCCACAATGAGCAGTTCTTC.

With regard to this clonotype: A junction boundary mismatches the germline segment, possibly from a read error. CDR3 DNA: TGTGCCAGCAGCAAATACTCCGAAGTCTCCGGGGGGAACTTC. Translated, it gives CASSKYSEVSGGNF. The genes are TRBV7-2 and TRBJ2-5, with 7 bases identical to TRBD2. Germline CDR1 reads SGHTA; CDR2 reads FQGNSA. This CDR3 is 14 amino acids long.

The CDR3 region has the DNA TGTGCCAGCAGCCAAGATCCAGGGGGCTTTGCCAAAAACATTCAGTACTTC. Translating it yields CASSQDPGGFAKNIQYF. V usage is TRBV4-2 and J usage is TRBJ2-4, with 8 nucleotides matching TRBD1. Germline CDR1 and CDR2: LGHNA and YNFKEQ. The CDR3 runs 17 residues. V shed 0 bases, J shed 1 base, and the junction held 5 bases outside the gene matches.

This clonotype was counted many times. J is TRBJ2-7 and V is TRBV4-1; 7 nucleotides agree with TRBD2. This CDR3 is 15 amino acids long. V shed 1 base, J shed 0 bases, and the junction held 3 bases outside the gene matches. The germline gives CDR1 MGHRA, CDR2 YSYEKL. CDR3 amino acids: CASSQGGLLSYEQYF. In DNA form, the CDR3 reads TGCGCCAGCAGCCAAGGGGGACTACTCTCCTACGAGCAGTACTTC.

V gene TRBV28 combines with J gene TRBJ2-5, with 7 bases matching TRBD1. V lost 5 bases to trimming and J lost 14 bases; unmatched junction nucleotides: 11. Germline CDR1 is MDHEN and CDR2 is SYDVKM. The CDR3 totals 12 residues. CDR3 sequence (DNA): TGTGCCAGCAGTCTAGTAGACAGGGCCCTCTACTTC. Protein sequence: CASSLVDRALYF. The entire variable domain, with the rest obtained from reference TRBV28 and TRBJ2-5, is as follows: DVKVTQSSRYLVKRTGEKVFLECVQDMDHENMFWYRQDPGLGLRLIYFSYDVKMKEKGDIPEGYSVSREKKERFSLILESASTNQTSMYLCASSLVDRALYFGPGTRLLVL.

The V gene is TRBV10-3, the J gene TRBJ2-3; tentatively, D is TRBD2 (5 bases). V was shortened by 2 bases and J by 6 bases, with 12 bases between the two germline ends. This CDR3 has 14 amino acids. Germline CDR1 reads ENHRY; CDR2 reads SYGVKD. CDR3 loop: CAISEGGSFDTQYF. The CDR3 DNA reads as TGTGCCATCAGTGAGGGTGGGAGTTTTGATACGCAGTATTTT.

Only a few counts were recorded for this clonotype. The CDR3 here is CASSKTGDNQPQHF. The CDR3 DNA follows: TGTGCCAGCAGTAAAACAGGAGATAATCAGCCCCAGCATTTT. This chain joins TRBV12-3 or TRBV12-4 and TRBJ1-5, with a weak D call TRBD1 (5 bases). The CDR3 covers 14 residues. Trimming removed 5 bases at V and 4 bases at J, with 12 bases between.

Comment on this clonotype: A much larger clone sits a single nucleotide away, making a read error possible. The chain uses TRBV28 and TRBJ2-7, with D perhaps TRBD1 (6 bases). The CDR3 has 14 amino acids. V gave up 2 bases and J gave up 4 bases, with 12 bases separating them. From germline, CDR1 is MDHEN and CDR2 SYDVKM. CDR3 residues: CASSLINRAYEQYF. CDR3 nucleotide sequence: TGTGCCAGCAGTTTAATAAACAGGGCATACGAGCAGTACTTC.

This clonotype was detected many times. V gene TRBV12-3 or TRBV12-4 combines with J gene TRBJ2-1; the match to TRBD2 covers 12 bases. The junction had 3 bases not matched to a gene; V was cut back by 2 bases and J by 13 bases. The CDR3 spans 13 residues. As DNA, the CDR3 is TGTGCCAGCAGTTTATCGACTAGCGGGAGTCAGTTCTTC. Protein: CASSLSTSGSQFF.

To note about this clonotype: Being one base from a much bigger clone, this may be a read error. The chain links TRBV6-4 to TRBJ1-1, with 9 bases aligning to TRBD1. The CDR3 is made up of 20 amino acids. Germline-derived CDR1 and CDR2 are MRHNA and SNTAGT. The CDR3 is CASSDLASRDRESCSTEASF. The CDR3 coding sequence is TGTGCCAGCAGTGATCTCGCGTCCCGGGACAGGGAATCGTGCAGCACTGAAGCTTCCTTT.